These 30 T cell receptor beta chains were sequenced from one sample in a study of identifying expanded T cells in peripheral blood. Some clones are missing from TCRdb's copy, which holds only in-frame ones; the method was immunoSEQ multiplex PCR. The table includes tens of thousands of clones, around 89% detected once. Material for sequencing was blood. These receptors were taken from a person aged 18 to 75 in good health.

This clone was observed a single time. This chain uses TRBV11-2 with TRBJ1-2; D is possibly TRBD1 (5 bases). This CDR3 is 14 amino acids long. V was shortened by 1 base and J by 3 bases, with 9 bases between the two germline ends. The germline gives CDR1 SGHAT, CDR2 FQNNGV. Here the CDR3 DNA reads TGTGCCAGCAGCTTAGGATCGGGGGACTATGGCTACACCTTC. Translated, it gives CASSLGSGDYGYTF.

The chain is built from TRBV7-2 and TRBJ1-3, with TRBD1 as a possible D gene (5 bases). Germline values: CDR1 SGHTA, CDR2 FQGNSA. The CDR3 spans 15 residues. The V gene lost 1 base and the J gene lost 4 bases, with 11 bases spanning the gap. CDR3: CASSLVPRVGNTIYF. In DNA form, the CDR3 reads TGTGCCAGCAGCTTAGTCCCCAGGGTCGGAAACACCATATATTTT.

The V call is TRBV4-3, the J call TRBJ1-4; D remains unclear. The CDR3 consists of 15 residues. Germline lookup yields CDR1 LGHNA and CDR2 YSLEER. V gave up 1 base and J gave up 8 bases, with 14 bases separating them. The CDR3 is CASSQVLGIREKLFF. For the CDR3, the DNA is TGCGCCAGCAGCCAAGTGTTAGGGATTAGGGAAAAACTGTTTTTT.

The chain couples TRBV4-2 to TRBJ2-7; perhaps D is TRBD1 or TRBD2 (5 bases each). CDR3 size: 14 residues. Trimming stripped 5 bases from V and 1 base from J, with 12 bases between. The germline gives CDR1 LGHNA, CDR2 YNFKEQ. The CDR3 nucleotides read TGTGCCAGCAGCTTCGGGACCGATTCCTACGAGCAGTACTTC. This sequence encodes CASSFGTDSYEQYF.

The chain links TRBV2 to TRBJ2-3; possible D gene TRBD1, 6 bases. This CDR3 comprises 15 residues. The germline V and J ends were trimmed by 3 bases and 2 bases, with 12 bases remaining between them. Germline loops: CDR1 SNHLY, CDR2 FYNNEI. The CDR3 is CASSDRQGYTDTQYF. The CDR3 DNA follows: TGTGCCAGCAGTGATCGGCAGGGGTACACAGATACGCAGTATTTT.

In nucleotides, the CDR3 is TGCGCCAGCAGTCCCGATCTAGTACAGGGAAGGGACCTTCGTCCCTACGAGCAGTACTTC. Amino acid sequence: CASSPDLVQGRDLRPYEQYF. The V gene is TRBV23-1, the J gene TRBJ2-7, with D maybe TRBD1 (6 bases). Being an ORF, TRBV23-1 has a function that is uncertain. The CDR3 loop spans 20 amino acids. V lost 4 bases and J lost 2, with 30 bases in between.

This chain joins TRBV11-3 and TRBJ2-3; TRBD2 matches 10 bases. From germline, CDR1 is SGHNT and CDR2 YENEEA. This CDR3 is built from 15 residues. V gave up 4 bases and J gave up 2 bases; unmatched junction bases: 3. Here the CDR3 DNA reads TGTGCCAGCAGCTCACTAGCGGGACACACAGATACGCAGTATTTT. This sequence encodes CASSSLAGHTDTQYF.

This rearrangement joins TRBV4-3 to TRBJ2-3; D assignment may be TRBD1 or TRBD2 (6 bases each). Germline CDR1 and CDR2: LGHNA and YSLEER. The V end lost 1 base, the J end lost 0 bases, and 8 bases lay between the germline ends. The CDR3 has 15 amino acids. In DNA, the CDR3 is TGCGCCAGCAGCCAAGTCGGGGGCAGCACAGATACGCAGTATTTT. Amino acids: CASSQVGGSTDTQYF.

The genes are TRBV7-2 and TRBJ1-5, with no clear D. Trimming removed 0 bases at V and 4 bases at J, with 10 bases between. The CDR3 length is 15 residues. Germline V lookup: CDR1 SGHTA, CDR2 FQGNSA. For the CDR3, the DNA is TGTGCCAGCAGCTTAGCTGGTCAGCTTAATCAGCCCCAGCATTTT. This codes for CASSLAGQLNQPQHF.

The chain employs TRBV2 and TRBJ2-6; the D is unclear. The CDR3 runs to 16 residues. V lost 7 bases and J 3 bases, leaving 16 bases between the germline ends. Germline V gene data show CDR1 as SNHLY and CDR2 as FYNNEI. CDR3 region: CASNRAGVFGANVLTF. The DNA of the CDR3 is TGTGCCAGCAACCGGGCTGGAGTGTTTGGGGCCAACGTCCTGACTTTC.

This chain uses TRBV2 with TRBJ1-3; a weak D match, TRBD1 (5 bases). Germline CDR1 SNHLY, CDR2 FYNNEI. This CDR3 is built from 15 residues. Trimming took 0 bases from V and 0 from J, leaving 6 bases between them. The DNA for the CDR3 is TGTGCCAGCAGTGAAGCGGGGGGCTCTGGAAACACCATATATTTT. It yields the protein CASSEAGGSGNTIYF. The full variable domain, in which reference TRBV2 and TRBJ1-3 provide the parts outside the CDR3, is EPEVTQTPSHQVTQMGQEVILRCVPISNHLYFYWYRQILGQKVEFLVSFYNNEISEKSEIFDDQFSVERPDGSNFTLKIRSTKLEDSAMYFCASSEAGGSGNTIYFGEGSWLTVV.

This chain uses TRBV27 with TRBJ2-5, with 8 bases that match TRBD2. Germline V gene lookup returns CDR1 MNHEY and CDR2 SMNVEV (reference sequence). The V segment lost 3 bases and the J segment 5 bases; nucleotides outside the gene matches: 5. This CDR3 region has 14 residues. For the CDR3, the DNA is TGTGCCAGCAGTTTGGGCGGGAGGAGGGAGACCCAGTACTTC. Translating gives CASSLGGRRETQYF.

The chain uses TRBV5-6 and TRBJ1-2; 7 bases are a match to TRBD1. V shed 2 bases and J 7 bases; nucleotides not matched to a gene: 20. CDR1 and CDR2 from the germline V gene are SGHDT and YYEEEE. This CDR3 is 18 amino acids long. CDR3 in amino acids: CASSFLEGAKGSGGGYTF. CDR3 nucleotide sequence: TGTGCCAGCAGCTTCCTCGAGGGGGCGAAGGGGTCAGGTGGTGGCTACACCTTC.

This clone showed up just once. The CDR3 reads CASSDRGDEKLFF. As DNA, the CDR3 is TGTGCCAGCAGCGACAGGGGAGATGAAAAACTGTTTTTT. V usage is TRBV6-1 and J usage is TRBJ1-4; 8 nucleotides align to TRBD1. The CDR3 totals 13 residues. Germline V gene data show CDR1 as MNHNS and CDR2 as SASEGT. The V and J ends lost 6 bases and 6 bases, in that order; junction bases with no gene match: 3.

V and J are TRBV29-1 and TRBJ2-7; a weak D match, TRBD1 (6 bases). Trimming cost V 3 bases and J 2 bases, with 11 bases left between them. From germline, CDR1 is SQVTM and CDR2 ANQGSEA. The CDR3 is 13 amino acids. CDR3 residues: CSVEKGTPYEQYF. The DNA for the CDR3 is TGCAGCGTTGAGAAAGGGACACCCTACGAGCAGTACTTC.

The chain links TRBV7-4 to TRBJ1-2; no definite D call. V lost 4 bases and J 1 base, leaving 7 bases between the germline ends. The CDR3 has 13 amino acids. CDR1 is SGHVT, CDR2 SQSDAQ, per germline. The CDR3: CASSSTSNYGYTF. For the CDR3, the DNA is TGTGCCAGCAGCTCAACCAGTAACTATGGCTACACCTTC.

This chain links TRBV6-6 with TRBJ2-3, with 7 bases aligning to TRBD2. The CDR3 runs to 15 residues. V shed 5 bases, J shed 3 bases, and the junction held 8 bases outside the gene matches. The germline gives CDR1 MNHNY, CDR2 SVGAGI (reference sequence). For the CDR3, the DNA is TGTGCCAGCAGTACAGACCGGGGGGAAACAGATACGCAGTATTTT. This codes for CASSTDRGETDTQYF.

The chain carries TRBV4-3 and TRBJ2-3, with 16 bases fitting TRBD2. V lost 4 bases to trimming and J lost 4 bases; unmatched junction nucleotides: 8. This CDR3 has 18 residues. Germline V gives CDR1 LGHNA, CDR2 YSLEER. CDR3 amino acids: CASSPGTSGGAVPDTQYF. The CDR3 nucleotides read TGCGCCAGCAGCCCAGGGACTAGCGGGGGGGCAGTACCAGATACGCAGTATTTT.

Only one count was recorded for this clone. The chain employs TRBV5-5 and TRBJ2-1, with a weak D call TRBD1 (5 bases). Per the germline V gene, CDR1 is SGHKS and CDR2 is YYEKEE (reference sequence). The CDR3 extends over 16 amino acids. Deletions cut 0 bases from V and 6 bases from J, with 16 bases between. As DNA, the CDR3 is TGTGCCAGCAGCTTGGACGGCAGGGCCTCTTCCAATGAGCAGTTCTTC. Translated, it gives CASSLDGRASSNEQFF.

This clone was detected once. This chain links TRBV2 with TRBJ2-1; the D is unclear. Germline V CDR1 and CDR2: SNHLY, FYNNEI. Deletions cut 7 bases from V and 6 bases from J, with 16 bases between. The CDR3 sequence is 14 residues long. The CDR3 sequence is CASMGINWGNEQFF. CDR3 DNA: TGTGCCAGCATGGGGATAAACTGGGGCAATGAGCAGTTCTTC.

The CDR3 is CASSLVWASQQETQYF. CDR3 sequence (DNA): TGTGCCAGCAGCTTAGTATGGGCCTCACAACAAGAGACCCAGTACTTC. V is TRBV11-2 and J is TRBJ2-5; D ambiguous. The CDR3 sequence is 16 residues long. Germline CDR1 reads SGHAT; CDR2 reads FQNNGV. With 1 base removed from V and 2 bases from J, the gap between germline ends came to 14 bases.

The CDR3 DNA sequence: TGTGCCAGCAGGGGGACTAGCGGGATTCCCTCCTACAATGAGCAGTTCTTC. The encoded protein is CASRGTSGIPSYNEQFF. This chain connects TRBV28 to TRBJ2-1, with TRBD2 identical over 13 bases. This CDR3 contains 17 residues. V shed 6 bases and J 0 bases; nucleotides not matched to a gene: 5. In germline, CDR1 is MDHEN, CDR2 SYDVKM.

V gene TRBV5-4 combines with J gene TRBJ2-2; no clear D gene. This CDR3 spans 14 amino acids. CDR1 is SGHNT, CDR2 YYREEE, per germline (reference sequence). V was trimmed by 0 bases and J by 5 bases, leaving 8 bases between them. CDR3 DNA sequence: TGTGCCAGCAGCTTGGAACCCGGGACCGGGGAGCTGTTTTTT. It specifies CASSLEPGTGELFF.

CDR3 residues: CASARDSIYEQYF. CDR3 coding DNA: TGTGCCAGCGCCAGGGACAGTATTTACGAGCAGTACTTC. The J gene is TRBJ2-7, the V gene TRBV6-6; TRBD1 matches 7 bases. The V and J ends lost 8 bases and 4 bases, in that order; junction bases with no gene match: 8. Per germline, CDR1 MNHNY and CDR2 SVGAGI (reference sequence). This CDR3 contains 13 residues.

The chain has TRBV27 and TRBJ2-1; D is uncertain. There are 15 residues in the CDR3. Between the trimmed V and J ends, which lost 6 bases and 2 bases, there was a span of 14 bases. CDR1 is MNHEY, CDR2 SMNVEV, per germline (reference sequence). For the CDR3, the DNA is TGTGCCAGCAGCTTACGGGTATTTGCCTACAATGAGCAGTTCTTC. This sequence encodes CASSLRVFAYNEQFF.

V is TRBV28 and J is TRBJ2-1; 10 nucleotides line up with TRBD2. The CDR3 is made up of 19 amino acids. Germline trimming cut 6 bases from V and 6 bases from J; bases unmatched to any gene: 20. Germline lookup yields CDR1 MDHEN and CDR2 SYDVKM. CDR3: CASSTPGVSSGRPRNEQFF. CDR3 nucleotide sequence: TGTGCCAGCAGCACCCCAGGGGTGTCTAGCGGGAGACCCCGCAATGAGCAGTTCTTC.

The chain employs TRBV27 and TRBJ1-1, with TRBD1 as a possible D gene (6 bases). This CDR3 contains 14 residues. In germline, CDR1 is MNHEY, CDR2 SMNVEV (reference sequence). V was shortened by 2 bases and J by 4 bases, with 11 bases between the two germline ends. In DNA form, the CDR3 reads TGTGCCAGCAGTTTAGCAGGGGTGATCACTGAAGCTTTCTTT. Its protein is CASSLAGVITEAFF.

The V call is TRBV23-1, the J call TRBJ2-3; TRBD1 might be the D (5 bases). TRBV23-1 is noted as an ORF with a role that remains uncertain. Trimming stripped 0 bases from V and 0 bases from J, with 19 bases between. There are 19 residues in the CDR3. In DNA form, the CDR3 reads TGCGCCAGCAGTCAATCCAAATTGACAGTTCCTATTAGCACAGATACGCAGTATTTT. Translated: CASSQSKLTVPISTDTQYF.

V usage is TRBV6-6 and J usage is TRBJ2-1; 9 nucleotides line up with TRBD1. CDR1 is MNHNY and CDR2 is SVGAGI in the germline V gene (reference sequence). Trimming cost V 7 bases and J 6 bases; bases outside gene matches: 13. The CDR3 is 16 amino acids. The CDR3 is CASIARPGQGLNEQFF. DNA for the CDR3: TGTGCCAGCATCGCCCGTCCGGGACAGGGCCTCAATGAGCAGTTCTTC.

This clone appeared once. The chain joins TRBV6-5 to TRBJ1-2; D is ambiguous. From germline, CDR1 is MNHEY and CDR2 SVGAGI. The CDR3 has 15 residues. Trimming stripped 2 bases from V and 4 bases from J, with 14 bases between. In DNA form, the CDR3 reads TGTGCCAGCAGTTACGGGCCCAATGACTTCTATGGCTACACCTTC. Its translation is CASSYGPNDFYGYTF.